This T cell receptor beta chain was recorded in a study of blood T cell repertoires in COVID-19. Study-wide context: Samples representing acute and convalescent COVID-19 were sourced from the United States, Italy and Spain.

The germline V gene has CDR1 SEHNR and CDR2 FQNEAQ (reference sequence). The CDR3 consists of 15 residues. V lost 5 bases, J lost 7 bases, and 9 bases stayed unmatched. Clones were read by immunoSEQ multiplex PCR, and TCRdb kept only the in-frame ones, dropping some. Of a few hundred thousand clones listed, 70% to 90% are singletons. This clone was recorded at least ten times. The specimen sequenced was PBMCs or T cells enriched from blood (not recorded which). The source of this sequence is a man aged 30 to 39 who had recovered from COVID-19. The chain combines TRBV7-9 with TRBJ2-1; 9 bases line up with TRBD2. The CDR3 loop is CASSPGLAEGNEQFF. CDR3 nucleotides: TGTGCCAGCAGCCCGGGACTAGCTGAAGGAAATGAGCAGTTCTTC.